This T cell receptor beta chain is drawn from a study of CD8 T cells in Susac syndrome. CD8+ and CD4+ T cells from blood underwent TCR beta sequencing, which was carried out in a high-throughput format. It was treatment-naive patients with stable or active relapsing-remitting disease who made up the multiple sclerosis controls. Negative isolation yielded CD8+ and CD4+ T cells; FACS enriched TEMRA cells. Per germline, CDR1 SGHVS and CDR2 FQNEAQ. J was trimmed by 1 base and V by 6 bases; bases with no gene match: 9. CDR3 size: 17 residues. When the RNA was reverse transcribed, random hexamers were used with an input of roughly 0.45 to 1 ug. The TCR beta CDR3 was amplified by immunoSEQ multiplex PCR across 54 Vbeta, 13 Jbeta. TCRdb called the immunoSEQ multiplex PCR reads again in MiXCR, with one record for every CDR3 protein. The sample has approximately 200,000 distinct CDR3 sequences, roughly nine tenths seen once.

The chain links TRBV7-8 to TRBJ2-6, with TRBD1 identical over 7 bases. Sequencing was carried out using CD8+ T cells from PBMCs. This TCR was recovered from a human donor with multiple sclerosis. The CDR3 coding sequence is TGTGCCAGCAGTCGGGACAGTGATCCTTCTGGGGCCAACGTCCTGACTTTC. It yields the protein CASSRDSDPSGANVLTF.